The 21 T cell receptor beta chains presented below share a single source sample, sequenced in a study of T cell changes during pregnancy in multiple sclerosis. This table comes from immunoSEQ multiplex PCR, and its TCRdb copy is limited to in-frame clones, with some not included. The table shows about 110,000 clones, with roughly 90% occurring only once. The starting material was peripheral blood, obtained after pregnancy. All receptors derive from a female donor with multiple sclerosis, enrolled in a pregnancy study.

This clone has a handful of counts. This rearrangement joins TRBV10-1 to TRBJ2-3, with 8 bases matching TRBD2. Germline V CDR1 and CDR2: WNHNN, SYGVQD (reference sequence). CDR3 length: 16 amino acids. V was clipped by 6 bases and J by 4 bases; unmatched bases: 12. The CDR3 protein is CASRSLGLAPADTQYF. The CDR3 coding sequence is TGCGCCAGCAGGAGCCTAGGACTAGCTCCCGCAGATACGCAGTATTTT.

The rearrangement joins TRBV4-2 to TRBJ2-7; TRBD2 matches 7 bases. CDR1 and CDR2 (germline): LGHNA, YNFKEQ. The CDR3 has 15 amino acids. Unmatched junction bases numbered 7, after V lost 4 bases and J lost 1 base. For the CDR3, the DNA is TGTGCCAGCAGCCCCATTCTGGGGGGGTCCTACGAGCAGTACTTC. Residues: CASSPILGGSYEQYF.

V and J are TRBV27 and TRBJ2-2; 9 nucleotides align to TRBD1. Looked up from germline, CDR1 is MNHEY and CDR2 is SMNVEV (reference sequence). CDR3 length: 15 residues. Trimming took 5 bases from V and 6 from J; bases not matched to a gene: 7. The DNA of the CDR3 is TGTGCCAGCAGTGTCGGACAGGGGTTCCCCGGGGAGCTGTTTTTT. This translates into CASSVGQGFPGELFF.

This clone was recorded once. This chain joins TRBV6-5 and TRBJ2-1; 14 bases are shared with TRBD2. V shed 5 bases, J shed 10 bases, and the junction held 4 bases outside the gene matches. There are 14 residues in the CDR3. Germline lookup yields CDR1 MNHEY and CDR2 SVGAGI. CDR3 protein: CASSLGTSGREQFF. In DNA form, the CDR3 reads TGTGCCAGCAGTCTCGGGACTAGCGGGAGAGAGCAGTTCTTC.

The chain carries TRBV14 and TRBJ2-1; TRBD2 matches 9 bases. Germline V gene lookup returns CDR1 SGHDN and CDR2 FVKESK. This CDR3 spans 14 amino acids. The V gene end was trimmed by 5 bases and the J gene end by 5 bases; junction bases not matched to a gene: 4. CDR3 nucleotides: TGTGCCAGCAGCGGGCGGGGGGGCCACAATGAGCAGTTCTTC. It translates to CASSGRGGHNEQFF.

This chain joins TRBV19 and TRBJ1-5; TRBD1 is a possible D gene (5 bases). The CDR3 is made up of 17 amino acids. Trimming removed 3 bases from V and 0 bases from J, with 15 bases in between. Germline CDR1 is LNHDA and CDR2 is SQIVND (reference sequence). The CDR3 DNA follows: TGTGCCAGTAGTATGGAAGGGGCTCAATATAGCAATCAGCCCCAGCATTTT. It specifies CASSMEGAQYSNQPQHF.

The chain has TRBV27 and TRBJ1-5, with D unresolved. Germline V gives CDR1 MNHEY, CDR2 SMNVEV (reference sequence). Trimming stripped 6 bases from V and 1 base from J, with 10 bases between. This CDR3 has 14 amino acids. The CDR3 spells CASRSPGSNQPQHF. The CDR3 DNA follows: TGTGCCAGCAGAAGCCCCGGGAGCAATCAGCCCCAGCATTTT.

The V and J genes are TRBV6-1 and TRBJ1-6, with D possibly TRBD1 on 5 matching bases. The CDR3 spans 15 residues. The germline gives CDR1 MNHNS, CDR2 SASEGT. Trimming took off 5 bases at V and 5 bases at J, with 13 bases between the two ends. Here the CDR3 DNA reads TGTGCCAGCAGTTTACGACAGTCCGATAATTCACCCCTCCACTTT. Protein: CASSLRQSDNSPLHF.

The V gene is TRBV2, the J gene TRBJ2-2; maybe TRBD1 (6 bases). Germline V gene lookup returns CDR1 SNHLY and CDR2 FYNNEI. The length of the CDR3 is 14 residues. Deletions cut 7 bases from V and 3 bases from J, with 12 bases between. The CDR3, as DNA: TGTGCCAGCACCCTTGACAGGTACACCGGGGAGCTGTTTTTT. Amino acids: CASTLDRYTGELFF. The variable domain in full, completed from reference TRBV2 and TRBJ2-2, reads EPEVTQTPSHQVTQMGQEVILRCVPISNHLYFYWYRQILGQKVEFLVSFYNNEISEKSEIFDDQFSVERPDGSNFTLKIRSTKLEDSAMYFCASTLDRYTGELFFGEGSRLTVL.

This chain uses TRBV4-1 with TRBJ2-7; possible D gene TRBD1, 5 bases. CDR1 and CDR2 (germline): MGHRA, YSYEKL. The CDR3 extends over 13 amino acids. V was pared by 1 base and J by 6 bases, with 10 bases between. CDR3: CASSQVLGREQYF. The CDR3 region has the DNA TGCGCCAGCAGCCAAGTGCTGGGGCGCGAGCAGTACTTC.

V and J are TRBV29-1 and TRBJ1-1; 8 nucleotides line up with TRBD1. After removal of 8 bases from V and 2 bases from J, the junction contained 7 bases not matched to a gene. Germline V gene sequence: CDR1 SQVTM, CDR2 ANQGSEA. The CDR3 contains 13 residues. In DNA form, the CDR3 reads TGCAGCCTAGGACAGGGCCAAAACACTGAAGCTTTCTTT. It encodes CSLGQGQNTEAFF.

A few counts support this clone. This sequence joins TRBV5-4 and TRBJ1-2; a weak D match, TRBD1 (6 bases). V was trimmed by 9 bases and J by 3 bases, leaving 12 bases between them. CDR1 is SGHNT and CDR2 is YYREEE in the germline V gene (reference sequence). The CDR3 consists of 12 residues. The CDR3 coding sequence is TGTGCCACCTCGGACAGATACTATGGCTACACCTTC. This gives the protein CATSDRYYGYTF. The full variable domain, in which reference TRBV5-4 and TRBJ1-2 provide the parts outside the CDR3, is ETGVTQSPTHLIKTRGQQVTLRCSSQSGHNTVSWYQQALGQGPQFIFQYYREEENGRGNFPPRFSGLQFPNYSSELNVNALELDDSALYLCATSDRYYGYTFGSGTRLTVV.

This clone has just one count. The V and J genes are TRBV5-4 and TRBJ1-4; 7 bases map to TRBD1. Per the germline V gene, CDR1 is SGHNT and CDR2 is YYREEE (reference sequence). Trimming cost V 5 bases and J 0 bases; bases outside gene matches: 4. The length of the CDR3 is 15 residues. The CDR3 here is CASSRDRATNEKLFF. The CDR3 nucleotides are TGTGCCAGCAGTCGGGACAGAGCAACTAATGAAAAACTGTTTTTT. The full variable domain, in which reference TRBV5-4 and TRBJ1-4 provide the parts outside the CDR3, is ETGVTQSPTHLIKTRGQQVTLRCSSQSGHNTVSWYQQALGQGPQFIFQYYREEENGRGNFPPRFSGLQFPNYSSELNVNALELDDSALYLCASSRDRATNEKLFFGSGTQLSVL.

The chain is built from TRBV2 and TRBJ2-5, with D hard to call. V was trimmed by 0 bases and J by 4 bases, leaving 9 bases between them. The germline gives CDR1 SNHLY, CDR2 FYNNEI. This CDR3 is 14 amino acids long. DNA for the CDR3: TGTGCCAGCAGTGAAGCTTTTTCCGGAGAGACCCAGTACTTC. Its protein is CASSEAFSGETQYF. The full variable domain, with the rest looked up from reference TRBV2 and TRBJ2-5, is EPEVTQTPSHQVTQMGQEVILRCVPISNHLYFYWYRQILGQKVEFLVSFYNNEISEKSEIFDDQFSVERPDGSNFTLKIRSTKLEDSAMYFCASSEAFSGETQYFGPGTRLLVL.

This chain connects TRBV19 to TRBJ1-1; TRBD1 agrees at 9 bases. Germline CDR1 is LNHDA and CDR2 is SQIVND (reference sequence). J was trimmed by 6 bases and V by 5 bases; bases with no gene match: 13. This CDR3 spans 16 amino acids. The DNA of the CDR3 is TGTGCCAGTAGTCCCGAAAAGAGGACAGGGGAAGCTGAAGCTTTCTTT. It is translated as CASSPEKRTGEAEAFF. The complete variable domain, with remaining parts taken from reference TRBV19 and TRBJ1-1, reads DGGITQSPKYLFRKEGQNVTLSCEQNLNHDAMYWYRQDPGQGLRLIYYSQIVNDFQKGDIAEGYSVSREKKESFPLTVTSAQKNPTAFYLCASSPEKRTGEAEAFFGQGTRLTVV.

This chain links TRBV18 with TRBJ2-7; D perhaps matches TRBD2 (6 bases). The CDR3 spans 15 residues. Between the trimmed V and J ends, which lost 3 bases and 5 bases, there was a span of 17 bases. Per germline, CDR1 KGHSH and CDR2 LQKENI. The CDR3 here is CASSPQAGLPNEQYF. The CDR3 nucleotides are TGTGCCAGCTCACCCCAAGCGGGCCTCCCCAACGAGCAGTACTTC. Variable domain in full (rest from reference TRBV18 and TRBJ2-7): NAGVMQNPRHLVRRRGQEARLRCSPMKGHSHVYWYRQLPEEGLKFMVYLQKENIIDESGMPKERFSAEFPKEGPSILRIQQVVRGDSAAYFCASSPQAGLPNEQYFGPGTRLTVT.

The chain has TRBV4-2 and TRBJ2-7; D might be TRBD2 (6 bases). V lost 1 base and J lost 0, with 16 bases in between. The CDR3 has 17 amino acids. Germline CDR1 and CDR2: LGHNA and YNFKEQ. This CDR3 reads CASSQGYPGLASYEQYF. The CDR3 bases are TGTGCCAGCAGCCAAGGGTACCCGGGACTTGCCTCCTACGAGCAGTACTTC.

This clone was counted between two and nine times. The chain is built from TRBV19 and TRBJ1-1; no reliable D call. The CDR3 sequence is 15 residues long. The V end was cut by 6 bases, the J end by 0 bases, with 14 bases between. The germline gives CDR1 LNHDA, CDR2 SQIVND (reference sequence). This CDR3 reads CASRFTTPMNTEAFF. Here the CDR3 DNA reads TGTGCCAGTAGGTTCACGACTCCCATGAACACTGAAGCTTTCTTT.

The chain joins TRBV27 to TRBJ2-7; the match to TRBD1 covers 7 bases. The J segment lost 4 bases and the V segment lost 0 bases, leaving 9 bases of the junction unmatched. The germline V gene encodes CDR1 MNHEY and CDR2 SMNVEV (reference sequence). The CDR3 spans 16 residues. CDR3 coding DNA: TGTGCCAGCAGTTTATCTCAAGGGGGCAGATTGTACGAGCAGTACTTC. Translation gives CASSLSQGGRLYEQYF.

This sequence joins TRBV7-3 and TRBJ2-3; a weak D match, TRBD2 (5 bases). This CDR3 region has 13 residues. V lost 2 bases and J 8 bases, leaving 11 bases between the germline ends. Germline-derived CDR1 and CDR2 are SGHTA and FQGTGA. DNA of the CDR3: TGTGCCAGCAGCTTACCGACGGCGGGTACGCAGTATTTT. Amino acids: CASSLPTAGTQYF.

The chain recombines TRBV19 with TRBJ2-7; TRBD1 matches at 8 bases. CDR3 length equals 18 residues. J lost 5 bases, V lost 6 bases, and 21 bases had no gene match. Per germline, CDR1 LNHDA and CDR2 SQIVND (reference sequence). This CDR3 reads CASSPRRQGLFEVHEQYF. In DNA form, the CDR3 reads TGTGCCAGTAGCCCGCGAAGACAGGGGTTATTCGAGGTCCACGAGCAGTACTTC.